The 2 T cell receptor beta chains below were found in one sample sequenced in a study of CXCR3-negative and CXCR3-positive naive CD8 T cells. Each TRB cDNA library was prepared by 5' RACE (with UMI labels). TCRdb re-called the 5' RACE reads and catalogs CDR3 proteins one per entry, DNA excluded. In total, the table holds approximately 7,000 distinct CDR3 sequences. Findings and caveats of the study: TRB CDR3s of CXCR3-positive naive cells were more hydrophobic than those of CXCR3-negative naive cells.

Their antigens are not known. The sequenced sample was naive CXCR3+ CD8+ T cells from blood. Indicated subset: CD45RO-CCR7+CD27+CD95- naive CD8+ T cells expressing CXCR3 (TNR3+). All receptors derive from a human donor in good health. Some clones in this sample may be carry-over from other donors' samples.

In terms of frequency, this clonotype is medium-sized. This CDR3 reads CASSYSTDSGNTIYF. The gene calls are TRBV6-6 and TRBJ1-3. The CDR3 contains 15 residues. The germline V gene has CDR1 MNHNY and CDR2 SVGAGI (reference sequence).

The V gene is TRBV29-1, the J gene TRBJ2-7; the D gene TCRdb calls, TRBD1, cannot be checked with no DNA. This CDR3 comprises 12 residues. Germline-derived CDR1 and CDR2 are SQVTM and ANQGSEA. This CDR3 is CSVETGGGEQYF.